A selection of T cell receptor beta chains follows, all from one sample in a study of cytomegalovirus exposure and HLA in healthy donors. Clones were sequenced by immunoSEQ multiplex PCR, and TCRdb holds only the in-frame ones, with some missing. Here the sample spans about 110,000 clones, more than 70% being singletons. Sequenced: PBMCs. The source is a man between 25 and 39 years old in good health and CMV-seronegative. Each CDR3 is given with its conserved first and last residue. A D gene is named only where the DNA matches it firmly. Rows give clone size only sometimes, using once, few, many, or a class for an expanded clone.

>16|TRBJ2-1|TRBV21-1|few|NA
TGTGCCAGCCAGCGGGGGGGCGAATTTAGGAATAATGAGCAGTTCTTC
CASQRGGEFRNNEQFF
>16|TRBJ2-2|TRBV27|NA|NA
TGTGCCAGCAGTTTAGTATCAGGGGCGAACACCGGGGAGCTGTTTTTT
CASSLVSGANTGELFF
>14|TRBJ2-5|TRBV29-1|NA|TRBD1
TGCAGCGTTGATCGTTCTGGGACAGGGGAAGGCCAGTACTTC
CSVDRSGTGEGQYF
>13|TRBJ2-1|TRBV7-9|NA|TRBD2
TGTGCCAGCAGCTTCGGCGGGGGGAATGAGCAGTTCTTC
CASSFGGGNEQFF
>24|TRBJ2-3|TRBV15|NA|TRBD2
TGTGCCACCAGCGGCGTTTGGAGGGGAAGACGGGACCGGGAGGACCAGGTCCCCCCAGATACGCAGTATTTT
CATSGVWRGRRDREDQVPPDTQYF
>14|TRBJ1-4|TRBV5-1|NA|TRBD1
TGCGCCAGCAGTCCTCAGGGGGAGAATGAAAAACTGTTTTTT
CASSPQGENEKLFF
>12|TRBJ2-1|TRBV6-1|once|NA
TGTGCCAGCAGTGAGGGTGTGGGGGCGCAGTTCTTC
CASSEGVGAQFF
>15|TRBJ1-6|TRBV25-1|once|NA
TGTGCCAGCACACAGGAGAGCTCCTATAATTCACCCCTCCACTTT
CASTQESSYNSPLHF
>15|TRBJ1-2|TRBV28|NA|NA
TGTGCCAGCAGTATTACCGGGACTGATAACTATGGCTACACCTTC
CASSITGTDNYGYTF
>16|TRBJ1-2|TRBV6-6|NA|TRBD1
TGTGCCAGCAGTTATCCCCGGGACAGGGGGGAGGATGGCTACACCTTC
CASSYPRDRGEDGYTF
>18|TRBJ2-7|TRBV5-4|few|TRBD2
TGTGCCAGCAGCCCTGGTCCCCTAGCGGGAGATGGCGGCTACGAGCAGTACTTC
CASSPGPLAGDGGYEQYF
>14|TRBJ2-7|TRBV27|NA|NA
TGTGCCAGCAGTGATGACGGACAGACCTACGAGCAGTACTTC
CASSDDGQTYEQYF
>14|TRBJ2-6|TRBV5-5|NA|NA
TGTGCCAGCAGCTTGGCCGCGGAGGCCAACGTCCTGACTTTC
CASSLAAEANVLTF
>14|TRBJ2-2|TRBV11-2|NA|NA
TGTGCCAGCAGCTTCGTTGCCGGCACCGGGGAGCTGTTTTTT
CASSFVAGTGELFF
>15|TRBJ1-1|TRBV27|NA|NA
TGTGCCAGCAGCCTAGGGGCCAGGGTAAACACTGAAGCTTTCTTT
CASSLGARVNTEAFF
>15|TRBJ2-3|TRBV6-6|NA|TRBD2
TGTGCCAGCAGATTTAGCGGGGGGGCTGCAGATACGCAGTATTTT
CASRFSGGAADTQYF
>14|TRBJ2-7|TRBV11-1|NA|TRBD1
TGTGCCAGCAGCCGGGCAGGGGGCACCTACGAGCAGTACTTC
CASSRAGGTYEQYF
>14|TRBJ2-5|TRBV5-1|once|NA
TGCGCCAGCAGACGAGGCACAGGACAAGAGACCCAGTACTTC
CASRRGTGQETQYF
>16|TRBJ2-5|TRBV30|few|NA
TGTGCCTGGAGTGCCTTATTACAGGGTTGGGGAGAGACCCAGTACTTC
CAWSALLQGWGETQYF
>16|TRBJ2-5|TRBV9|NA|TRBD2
TGTGCCAGCAGCGTAGAACAGGGACTAGCGGGAGGATCCCAGTACTTC
CASSVEQGLAGGSQYF
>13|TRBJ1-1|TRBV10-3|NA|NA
TGTGCCATCAGGTCCGGAGTTAACACTGAAGCTTTCTTT
CAIRSGVNTEAFF
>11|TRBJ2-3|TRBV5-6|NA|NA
TGTGCCAGCAGCTTGCGGGATACGCAGTATTTT
CASSLRDTQYF
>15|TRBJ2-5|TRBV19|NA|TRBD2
TGTGCCAGTAGTCCGGGGGGACTCCGGGGCAAGACCCAGTACTTC
CASSPGGLRGKTQYF
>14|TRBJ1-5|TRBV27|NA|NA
TGTGCCAGCAGTTTATCGCCAGGGTATCAGCCCCAGCATTTT
CASSLSPGYQPQHF
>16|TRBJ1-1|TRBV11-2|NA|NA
TGTGCCAGCAGCTCCCAATCACAGGGATCGAACACTGAAGCTTTCTTT
CASSSQSQGSNTEAFF
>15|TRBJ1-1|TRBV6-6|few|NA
TGTGCCAGCATCGGGGGGCCCCCTGAGGACACTGAAGCTTTCTTT
CASIGGPPEDTEAFF
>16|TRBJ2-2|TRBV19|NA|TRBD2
TGTGCCAGTAGTGGCGGACTAGCGGTACGAACCGGGGAGCTGTTTTTT
CASSGGLAVRTGELFF
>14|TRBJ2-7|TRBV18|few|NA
TGTGCCAGCTCACCGGCGGACAGCTCCTACGAGCAGTACTTC
CASSPADSSYEQYF
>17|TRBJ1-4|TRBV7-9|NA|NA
TGTGCCAGCAGCTTAGGAGGGAATTTGGTCACTAATGAAAAACTGTTTTTT
CASSLGGNLVTNEKLFF
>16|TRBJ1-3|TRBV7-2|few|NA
TGTGCCAGCAGCCGACGGTCGGGGGGTGGAGGAAACACCATATATTTT
CASSRRSGGGGNTIYF
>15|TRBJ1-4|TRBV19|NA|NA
TGTGCCAGTAGTACGCGGGGGGAACTAAGTGAAAAACTGTTTTTT
CASSTRGELSEKLFF
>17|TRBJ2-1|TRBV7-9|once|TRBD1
TGTGCCAGCAGCCCGACTCTCCGGGACAGGACATACAATGAGCAGTTCTTC
CASSPTLRDRTYNEQFF
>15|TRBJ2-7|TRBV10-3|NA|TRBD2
TGTGCCATCAGTGAGTCGGCGGGAGGGGCCTACGAGCAGTACTTC
CAISESAGGAYEQYF
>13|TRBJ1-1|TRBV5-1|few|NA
TGCGCCAGCAGCTTGTGGGGGGAGACTGAAGCTTTCTTT
CASSLWGETEAFF
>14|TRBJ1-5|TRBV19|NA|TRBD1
TGTGCCAGTAGTTACACAGGGGGAAGTCAGCCCCAGCATTTT
CASSYTGGSQPQHF
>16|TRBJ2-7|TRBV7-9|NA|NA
TGTTCCAGCAGCCTAGCCCAGGGGTCGTTTGCCTACGAGCAGTACTTC
CSSSLAQGSFAYEQYF
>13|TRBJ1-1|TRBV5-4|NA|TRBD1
TGTGCCAGCAGCTGGACAGGGGACACTGAAGCTTTCTTT
CASSWTGDTEAFF
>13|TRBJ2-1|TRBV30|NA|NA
TGTGCCTGGAGATCGTCTAGCCAGAATGAGCAGTTCTTC
CAWRSSSQNEQFF
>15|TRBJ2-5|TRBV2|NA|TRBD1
TGTGCCAGCAGTATCCAGGGGGCACTGGTAGAGACCCAGTACTTC
CASSIQGALVETQYF
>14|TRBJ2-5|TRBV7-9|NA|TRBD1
TGTGCCAGCAGCCGAGGGACAGCCCAAGAGACCCAGTACTTC
CASSRGTAQETQYF
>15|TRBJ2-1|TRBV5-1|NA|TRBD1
TGCGCCAGCAGCGAGGGACAGGGACCCTACAATGAGCAGTTCTTC
CASSEGQGPYNEQFF
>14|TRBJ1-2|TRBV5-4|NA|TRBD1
TGTGCCAGCAGCTTGCAGGGGGCGATCTATGGCTACACCTTC
CASSLQGAIYGYTF
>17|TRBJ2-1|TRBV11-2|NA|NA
TGTGCCAGCAGCTTAGCACGGGGTGGGAGTGGGGACAATGAGCAGTTCTTC
CASSLARGGSGDNEQFF
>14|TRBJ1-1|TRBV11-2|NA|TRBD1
TGTGCCAGCAGCATCGGACAGGCGAACACTGAAGCTTTCTTT
CASSIGQANTEAFF
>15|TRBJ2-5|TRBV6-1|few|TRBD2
TGTGCCAGCAGTGAAATAAGCGGGAGGGGGGAGACCCAGTACTTC
CASSEISGRGETQYF
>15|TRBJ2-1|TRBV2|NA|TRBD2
TGTGCCAGCAGTGAAGAGCGGGAAGCCTACAATGAGCAGTTCTTC
CASSEEREAYNEQFF